This TCR beta chain was obtained from a study of response to subunit inactivated influenza vaccine. CDR1 is SGHTA and CDR2 is FQGNSA in the germline V gene. The V end lost 5 bases, the J end lost 8 bases, and 13 bases lay between the germline ends. The CDR3 has 13 amino acids. TCRdb itself ran the RT-PCR reads through MiXCR, one entry per CDR3 protein. Here the sample spans just under 250,000 distinct CDR3 sequences, over 9% being singletons. Study observations and caveats: With each seasonal influenza vaccination, the authors suggested, few new T cells are recruited.

This clonotype appeared a few times. Its target is not known. The specimen was non-naive T cells sorted from PBMCs, collected 14 days before vaccination. This sequence originates from a man aged 45-65 years who received an inactivated influenza vaccine. The chain recombines TRBV7-2 with TRBJ2-4; TRBD2 is a possible D gene (5 bases). CDR3 coding DNA: TGTGCCAGCAGCCCCCCGAACGGGGACATTCAGTACTTC. It specifies CASSPPNGDIQYF. The whole variable domain, remainder taken from reference TRBV7-2 and TRBJ2-4, is GAGVSQSPSNKVTEKGKDVELRCDPISGHTALYWYRQSLGQGLEFLIYFQGNSAPDKSGLPSDRFSAERTGGSVSTLTIQRTQQEDSAVYLCASSPPNGDIQYFGAGTRLSVL.